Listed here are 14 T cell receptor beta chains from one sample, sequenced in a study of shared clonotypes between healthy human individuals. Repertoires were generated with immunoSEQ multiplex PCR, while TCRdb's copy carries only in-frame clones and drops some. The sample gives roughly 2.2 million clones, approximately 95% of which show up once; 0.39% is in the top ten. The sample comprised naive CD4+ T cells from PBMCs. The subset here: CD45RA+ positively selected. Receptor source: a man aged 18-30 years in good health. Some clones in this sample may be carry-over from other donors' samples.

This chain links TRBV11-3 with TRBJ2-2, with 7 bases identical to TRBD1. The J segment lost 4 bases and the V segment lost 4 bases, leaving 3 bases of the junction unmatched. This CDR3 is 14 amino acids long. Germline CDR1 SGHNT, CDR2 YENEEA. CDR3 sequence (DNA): TGTGCCAGCAGCTCCCCAGGGGGCACCGGGGAGCTGTTTTTT. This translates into CASSSPGGTGELFF.

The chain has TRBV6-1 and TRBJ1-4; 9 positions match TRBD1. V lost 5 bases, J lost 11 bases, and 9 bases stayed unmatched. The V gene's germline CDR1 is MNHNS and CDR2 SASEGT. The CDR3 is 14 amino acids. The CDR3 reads CASSQLVQGAKLFF. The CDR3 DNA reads TGTGCCAGCAGTCAACTTGTACAGGGGGCTAAACTGTTTTTT.

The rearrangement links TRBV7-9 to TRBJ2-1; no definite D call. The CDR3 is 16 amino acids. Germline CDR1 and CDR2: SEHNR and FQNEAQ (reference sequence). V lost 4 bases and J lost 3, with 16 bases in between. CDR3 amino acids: CASSSPLGSRYNEQFF. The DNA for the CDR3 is TGTGCCAGCAGCTCCCCTCTCGGATCACGCTACAATGAGCAGTTCTTC.

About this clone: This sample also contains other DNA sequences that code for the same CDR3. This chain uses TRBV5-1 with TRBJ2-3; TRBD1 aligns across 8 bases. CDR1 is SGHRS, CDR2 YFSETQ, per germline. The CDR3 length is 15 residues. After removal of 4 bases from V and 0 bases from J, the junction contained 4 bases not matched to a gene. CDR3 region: CASSRDRPSTDTQYF. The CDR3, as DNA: TGCGCCAGCAGCAGGGACAGGCCGAGCACAGATACGCAGTATTTT.

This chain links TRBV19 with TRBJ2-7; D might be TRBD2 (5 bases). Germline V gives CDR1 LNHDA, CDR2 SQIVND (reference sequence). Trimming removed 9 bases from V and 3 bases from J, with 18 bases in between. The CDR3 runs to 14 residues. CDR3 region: CASRWGGEGYEQYF. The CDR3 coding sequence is TGTGCCAGCCGGTGGGGTGGAGAGGGCTACGAGCAGTACTTC. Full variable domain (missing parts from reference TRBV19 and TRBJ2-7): DGGITQSPKYLFRKEGQNVTLSCEQNLNHDAMYWYRQDPGQGLRLIYYSQIVNDFQKGDIAEGYSVSREKKESFPLTVTSAQKNPTAFYLCASRWGGEGYEQYFGPGTRLTVT.

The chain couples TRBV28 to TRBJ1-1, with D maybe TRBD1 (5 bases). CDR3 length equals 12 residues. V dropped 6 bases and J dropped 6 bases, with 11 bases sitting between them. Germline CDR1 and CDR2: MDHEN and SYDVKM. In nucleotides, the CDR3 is TGTGCCAGCAGGGGACGGGAGGCTGAAGCTTTCTTT. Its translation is CASRGREAEAFF.

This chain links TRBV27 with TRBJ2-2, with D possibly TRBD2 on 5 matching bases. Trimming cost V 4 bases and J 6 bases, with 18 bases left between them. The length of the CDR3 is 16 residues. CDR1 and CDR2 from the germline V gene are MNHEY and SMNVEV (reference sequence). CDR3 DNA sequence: TGTGCCAGCAGTTCAATGGACTGGAAGGCCCCCGGGGAGCTGTTTTTT. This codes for CASSSMDWKAPGELFF.

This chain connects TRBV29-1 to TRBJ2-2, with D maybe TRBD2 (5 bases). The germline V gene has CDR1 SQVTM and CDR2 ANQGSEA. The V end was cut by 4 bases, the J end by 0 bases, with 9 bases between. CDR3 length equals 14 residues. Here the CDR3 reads CSVGWGANTGELFF. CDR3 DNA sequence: TGCAGCGTTGGCTGGGGAGCGAACACCGGGGAGCTGTTTTTT.

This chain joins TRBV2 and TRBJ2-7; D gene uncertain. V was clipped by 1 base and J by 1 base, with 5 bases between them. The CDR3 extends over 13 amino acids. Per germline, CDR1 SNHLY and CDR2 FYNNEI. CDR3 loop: CASSEVGSYEQYF. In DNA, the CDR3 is TGTGCCAGCAGTGAAGTCGGATCCTACGAGCAGTACTTC.

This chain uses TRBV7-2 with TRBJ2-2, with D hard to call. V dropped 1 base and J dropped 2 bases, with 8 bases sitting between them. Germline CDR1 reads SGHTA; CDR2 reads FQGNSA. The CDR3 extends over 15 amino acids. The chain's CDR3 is CASSLVSQNTGELFF. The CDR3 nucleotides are TGTGCCAGCAGCTTAGTTAGCCAAAACACCGGGGAGCTGTTTTTT.

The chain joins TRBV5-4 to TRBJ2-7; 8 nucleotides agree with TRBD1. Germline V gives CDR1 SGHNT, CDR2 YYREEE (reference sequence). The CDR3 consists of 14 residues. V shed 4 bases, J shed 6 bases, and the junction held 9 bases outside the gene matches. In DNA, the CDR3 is TGTGCCAGCAGCGTCGCAGGGGGCGCGGGCGAGCAGTACTTC. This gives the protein CASSVAGGAGEQYF.

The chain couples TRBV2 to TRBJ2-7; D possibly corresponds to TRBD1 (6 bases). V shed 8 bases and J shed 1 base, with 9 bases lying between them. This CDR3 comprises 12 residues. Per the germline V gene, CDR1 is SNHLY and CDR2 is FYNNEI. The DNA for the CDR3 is TGTGCCAGCCGACAGGAGTCCTACGAGCAGTACTTC. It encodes CASRQESYEQYF.

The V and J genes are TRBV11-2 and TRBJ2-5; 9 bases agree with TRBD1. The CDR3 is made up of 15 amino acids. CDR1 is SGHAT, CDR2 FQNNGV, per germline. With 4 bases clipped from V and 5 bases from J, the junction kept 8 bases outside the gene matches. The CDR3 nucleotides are TGTGCCAGCAGCTCCTCGGACAGGGGAGGGGAGACCCAGTACTTC. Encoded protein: CASSSSDRGGETQYF.

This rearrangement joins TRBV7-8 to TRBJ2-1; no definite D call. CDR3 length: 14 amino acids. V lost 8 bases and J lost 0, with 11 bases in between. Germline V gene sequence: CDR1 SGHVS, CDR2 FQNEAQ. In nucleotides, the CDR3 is TGTGCCAGCGTATTAGGATACTCCTACAATGAGCAGTTCTTC. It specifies CASVLGYSYNEQFF.